The text below deals with one T cell receptor (beta chain). The antigen is not known. This entry comes from a study of T cell repertoires in cytomegalovirus infection. Study overall: CMV epitopes in the study were HLA-C-restricted (recently identified) and HLA-B-restricted (well studied). Indications of both CMV infection and matching HLA type were provided by public TCR beta signatures. Findings of the study overall: Pooled public TCR beta family frequency picked out CMV carriers with the relevant HLA. Clonotype analysis showed dominance of the ex vivo response by HLA-C-restricted CMV-specific TCR beta clonotypes.

TCRdb re-called the reads through MiXCR, storing one row per CDR3 protein. Of about a million distinct CDR3 sequences listed, roughly 31% are singletons. CDR1 is SNHLY, CDR2 FYNNEI, per germline. CDR3 length equals 14 residues. With 10 bases clipped from V and 4 bases from J, the junction kept 10 bases outside the gene matches. The sequences come from cultured CD8+ T cells from PBMCs, collected from culture after CMV antigen stimulation. The chain recombines TRBV2 with TRBJ2-1; 7 bases fit TRBD2. The TCR originated in a human donor in good health (CMV status not recorded). Some clones in this sample may be carry-over from other donors' samples. CDR3 loop: CATRSGGRYNEQFF. In DNA, the CDR3 is TGTGCCACCCGTTCGGGGGGAAGATACAATGAGCAGTTCTTC.